This T cell receptor (beta chain) was identified during a study of cytomegalovirus exposure and HLA in healthy donors. Study-wide findings and caveats: Analysis was carried out at a later point, and it linked a missense DCLRE1C variant to TCR beta V- and J-gene trimming.

In the case of this clone: The antigen is unknown.

CDR1 is SGHTA and CDR2 is FQGNSA in the germline V gene. This CDR3 is built from 14 residues. The germline V and J ends were trimmed by 6 bases and 5 bases, with 14 bases remaining between them. PCR was performed using 60 Vbeta and 13 Jbeta primers. TCRdb keeps only in-frame clones here, not all; method: immunoSEQ multiplex PCR. The sample table sets out some 51,000 clones. The source material was PBMCs. The chain employs TRBV7-2 and TRBJ2-1, with D possibly matching TRBD1 (6 bases). The TCR originated in a man aged 50-60 years in good health and CMV-seropositive. The DNA for the CDR3 is TGTGCCAGCAGTCCCGAGGGACAAAACAATGAGCAGTTCTTC. Protein sequence: CASSPEGQNNEQFF.